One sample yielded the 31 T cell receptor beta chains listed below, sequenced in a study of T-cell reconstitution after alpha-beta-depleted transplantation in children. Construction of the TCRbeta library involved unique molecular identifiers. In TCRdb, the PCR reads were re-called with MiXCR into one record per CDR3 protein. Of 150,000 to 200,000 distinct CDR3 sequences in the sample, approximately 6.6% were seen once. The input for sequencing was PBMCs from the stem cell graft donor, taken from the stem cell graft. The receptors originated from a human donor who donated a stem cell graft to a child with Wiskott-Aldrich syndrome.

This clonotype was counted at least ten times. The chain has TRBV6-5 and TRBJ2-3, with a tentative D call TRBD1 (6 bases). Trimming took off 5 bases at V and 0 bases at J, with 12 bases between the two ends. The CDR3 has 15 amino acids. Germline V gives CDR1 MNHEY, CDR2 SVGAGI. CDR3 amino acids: CASSLLGTSTDTQYF. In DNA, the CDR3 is TGTGCCAGCAGTCTACTGGGGACAAGCACAGATACGCAGTATTTT.

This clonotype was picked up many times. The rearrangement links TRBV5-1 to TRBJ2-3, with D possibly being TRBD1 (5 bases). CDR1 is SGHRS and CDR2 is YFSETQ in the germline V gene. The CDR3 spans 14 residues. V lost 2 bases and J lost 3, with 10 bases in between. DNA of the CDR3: TGCGCCAGCAGCTTTCAGGGATCAACAGATACGCAGTATTTT. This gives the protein CASSFQGSTDTQYF.

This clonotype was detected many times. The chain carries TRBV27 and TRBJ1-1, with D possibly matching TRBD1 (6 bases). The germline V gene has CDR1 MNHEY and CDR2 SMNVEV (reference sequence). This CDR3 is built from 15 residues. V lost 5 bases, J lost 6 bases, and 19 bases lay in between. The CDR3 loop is CASSPSTGSRAEAFF. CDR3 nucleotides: TGTGCCAGCAGTCCCTCTACAGGGTCCCGGGCTGAAGCTTTCTTT.

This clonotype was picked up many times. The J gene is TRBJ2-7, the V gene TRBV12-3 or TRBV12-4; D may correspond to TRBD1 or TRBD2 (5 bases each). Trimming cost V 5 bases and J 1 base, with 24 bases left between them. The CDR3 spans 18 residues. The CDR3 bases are TGTGCCAGCAGTCTGACCCTGACAACGACAGACTATTCCTACGAGCAGTACTTC. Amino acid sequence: CASSLTLTTTDYSYEQYF.

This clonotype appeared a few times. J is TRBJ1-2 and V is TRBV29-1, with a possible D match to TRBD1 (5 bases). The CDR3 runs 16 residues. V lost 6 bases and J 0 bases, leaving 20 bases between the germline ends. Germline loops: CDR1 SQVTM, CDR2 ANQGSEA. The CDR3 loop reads CSVILVGGWANYGYTF. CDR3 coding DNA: TGCAGCGTGATCCTGGTCGGGGGTTGGGCTAACTATGGCTACACCTTC.

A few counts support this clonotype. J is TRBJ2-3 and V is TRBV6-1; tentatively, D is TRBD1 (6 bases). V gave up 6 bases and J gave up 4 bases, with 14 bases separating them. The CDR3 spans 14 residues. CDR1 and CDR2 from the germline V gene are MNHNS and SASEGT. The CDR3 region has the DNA TGTGCCAGCAGCGCATACAGGGTTTCAGATACGCAGTATTTT. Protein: CASSAYRVSDTQYF.

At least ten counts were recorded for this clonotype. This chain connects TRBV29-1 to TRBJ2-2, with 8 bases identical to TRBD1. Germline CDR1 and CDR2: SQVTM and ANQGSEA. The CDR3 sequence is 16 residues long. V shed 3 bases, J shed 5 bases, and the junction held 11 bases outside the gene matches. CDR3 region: CSVESSGGIGTGELFF. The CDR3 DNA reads TGCAGCGTTGAGTCATCAGGGGGCATAGGAACCGGGGAGCTGTTTTTT.

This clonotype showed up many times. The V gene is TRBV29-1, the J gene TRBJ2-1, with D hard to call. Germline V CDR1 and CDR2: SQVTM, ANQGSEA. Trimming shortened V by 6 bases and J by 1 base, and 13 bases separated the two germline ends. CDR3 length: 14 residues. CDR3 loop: CSVLRIGSYNEQFF. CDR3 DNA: TGCAGCGTCCTACGGATAGGGTCCTACAATGAGCAGTTCTTC.

The CDR3 is CASSVSLSSYEQYF. The CDR3 DNA is TGTGCCAGCAGCGTCTCACTAAGCTCCTACGAGCAGTACTTC. The chain couples TRBV9 to TRBJ2-7; D remains ambiguous. Trimming took 2 bases from V and 0 from J, leaving 9 bases between them. The CDR3 consists of 14 residues. Per the germline V gene, CDR1 is SGDLS and CDR2 is YYNGEE.

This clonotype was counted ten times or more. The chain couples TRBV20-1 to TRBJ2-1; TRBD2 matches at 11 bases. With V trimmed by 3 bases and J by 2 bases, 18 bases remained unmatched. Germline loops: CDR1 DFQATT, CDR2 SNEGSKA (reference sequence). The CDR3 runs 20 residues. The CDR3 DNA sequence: TGCAGTGCTAGGTATAATAAACTAGCGGGAGCCCCCACCACCTACAATGAGCAGTTCTTC. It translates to CSARYNKLAGAPTTYNEQFF.

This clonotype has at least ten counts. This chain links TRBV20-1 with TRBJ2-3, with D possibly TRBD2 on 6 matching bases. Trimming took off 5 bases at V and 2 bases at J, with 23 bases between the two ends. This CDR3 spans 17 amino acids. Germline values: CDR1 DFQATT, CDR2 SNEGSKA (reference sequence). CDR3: CSARFPPGLKPTDTQYF. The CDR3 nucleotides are TGCAGTGCTCGTTTCCCGCCGGGACTGAAGCCCACAGATACGCAGTATTTT.

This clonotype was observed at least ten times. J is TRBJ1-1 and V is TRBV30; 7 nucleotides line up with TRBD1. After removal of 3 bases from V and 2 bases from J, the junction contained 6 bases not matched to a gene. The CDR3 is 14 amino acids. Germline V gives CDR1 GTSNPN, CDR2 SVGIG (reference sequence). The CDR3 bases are TGTGCCTGGAGCGATTGGGACAGAAACACTGAAGCTTTCTTT. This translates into CAWSDWDRNTEAFF.

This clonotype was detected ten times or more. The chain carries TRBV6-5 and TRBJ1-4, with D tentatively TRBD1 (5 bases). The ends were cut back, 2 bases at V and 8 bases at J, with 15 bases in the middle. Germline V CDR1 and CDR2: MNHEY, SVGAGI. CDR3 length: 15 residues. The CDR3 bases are TGTGCCAGCAGTTACGGTGGGACGGGAAGAGAAAAACTGTTTTTT. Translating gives CASSYGGTGREKLFF.

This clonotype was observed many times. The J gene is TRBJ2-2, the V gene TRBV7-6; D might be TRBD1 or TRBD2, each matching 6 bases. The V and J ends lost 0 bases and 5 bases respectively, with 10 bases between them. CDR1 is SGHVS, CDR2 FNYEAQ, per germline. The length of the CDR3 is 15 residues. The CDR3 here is CASSLAQGGTGELFF. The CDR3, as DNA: TGTGCCAGCAGCTTAGCACAGGGAGGAACCGGGGAGCTGTTTTTT.

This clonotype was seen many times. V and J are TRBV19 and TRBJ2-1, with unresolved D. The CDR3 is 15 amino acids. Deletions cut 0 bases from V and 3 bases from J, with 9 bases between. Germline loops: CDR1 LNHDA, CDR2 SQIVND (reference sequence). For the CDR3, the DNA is TGTGCCAGTAGTATAGATCCCGTTCGCTACAATGAGCAGTTCTTC. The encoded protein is CASSIDPVRYNEQFF.

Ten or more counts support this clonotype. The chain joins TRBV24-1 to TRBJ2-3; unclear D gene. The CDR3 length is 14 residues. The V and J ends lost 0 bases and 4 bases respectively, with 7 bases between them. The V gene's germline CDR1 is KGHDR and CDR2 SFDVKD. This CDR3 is CATSDLGWADTQYF. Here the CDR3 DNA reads TGTGCCACCAGTGATTTGGGTTGGGCAGATACGCAGTATTTT.

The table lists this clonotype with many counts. Here the CDR3 reads CSVGGGGEQFF. The CDR3 region has the DNA TGCAGCGTTGGGGGTGGGGGCGAGCAGTTCTTC. V and J are TRBV29-1 and TRBJ2-1; D is possibly TRBD1 (6 bases). Germline V CDR1 and CDR2: SQVTM, ANQGSEA. The ends were cut back, 4 bases at V and 10 bases at J, with 11 bases in the middle. The length of the CDR3 is 11 residues.

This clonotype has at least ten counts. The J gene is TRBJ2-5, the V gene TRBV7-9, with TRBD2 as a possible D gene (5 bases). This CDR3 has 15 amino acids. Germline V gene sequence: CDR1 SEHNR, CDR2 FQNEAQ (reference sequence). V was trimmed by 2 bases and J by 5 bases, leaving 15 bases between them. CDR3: CASSLRWESVETQYF. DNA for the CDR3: TGTGCCAGCAGCTTACGGTGGGAGTCGGTGGAGACCCAGTACTTC.

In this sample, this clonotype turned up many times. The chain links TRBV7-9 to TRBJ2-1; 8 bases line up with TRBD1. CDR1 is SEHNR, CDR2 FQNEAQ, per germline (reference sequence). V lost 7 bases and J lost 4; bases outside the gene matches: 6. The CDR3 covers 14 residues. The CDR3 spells CASNENRGYNEQFF. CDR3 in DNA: TGTGCCAGCAACGAGAACAGGGGGTACAATGAGCAGTTCTTC.

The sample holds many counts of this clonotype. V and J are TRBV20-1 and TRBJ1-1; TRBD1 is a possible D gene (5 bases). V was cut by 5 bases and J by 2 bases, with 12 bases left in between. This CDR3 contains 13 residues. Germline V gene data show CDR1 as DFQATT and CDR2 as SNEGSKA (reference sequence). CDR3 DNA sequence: TGCAGTGCTCCAAGGGACTTTAACACTGAAGCTTTCTTT. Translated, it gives CSAPRDFNTEAFF.

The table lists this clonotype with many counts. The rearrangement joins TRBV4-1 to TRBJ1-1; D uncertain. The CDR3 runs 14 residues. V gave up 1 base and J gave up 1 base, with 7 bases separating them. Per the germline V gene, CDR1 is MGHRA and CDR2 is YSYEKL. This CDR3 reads CASSQGGRNTEAFF. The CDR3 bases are TGCGCCAGCAGCCAAGGGGGTCGGAACACTGAAGCTTTCTTT.

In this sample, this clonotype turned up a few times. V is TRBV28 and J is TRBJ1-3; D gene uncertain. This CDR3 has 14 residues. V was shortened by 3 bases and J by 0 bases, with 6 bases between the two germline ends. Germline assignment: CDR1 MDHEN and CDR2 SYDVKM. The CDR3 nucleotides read TGTGCCAGCAGTTTCGAAATCTCTGGAAACACCATATATTTT. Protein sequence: CASSFEISGNTIYF. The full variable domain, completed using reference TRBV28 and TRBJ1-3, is DVKVTQSSRYLVKRTGEKVFLECVQDMDHENMFWYRQDPGLGLRLIYFSYDVKMKEKGDIPEGYSVSREKKERFSLILESASTNQTSMYLCASSFEISGNTIYFGEGSWLTVV.

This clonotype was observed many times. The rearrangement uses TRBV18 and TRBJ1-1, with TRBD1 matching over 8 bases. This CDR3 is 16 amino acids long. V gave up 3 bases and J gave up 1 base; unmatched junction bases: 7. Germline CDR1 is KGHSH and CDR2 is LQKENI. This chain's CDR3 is CASSPQTGVGNTEAFF. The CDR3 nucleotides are TGTGCCAGCTCACCGCAGACAGGGGTAGGGAACACTGAAGCTTTCTTT.

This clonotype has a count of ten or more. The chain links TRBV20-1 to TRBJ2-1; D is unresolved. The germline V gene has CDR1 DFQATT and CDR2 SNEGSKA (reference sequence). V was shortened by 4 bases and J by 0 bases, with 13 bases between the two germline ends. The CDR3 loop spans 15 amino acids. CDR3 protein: CSAIRDGRSYNEQFF. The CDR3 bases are TGCAGTGCTATTCGAGACGGACGCTCCTACAATGAGCAGTTCTTC.

As DNA, the CDR3 is TGTGCCAGTAGTCCGCGGGACAGAACGACTGAAGCTTTCTTT. This translates into CASSPRDRTTEAFF. This chain joins TRBV19 and TRBJ1-1; 7 positions agree with TRBD1. This CDR3 spans 14 amino acids. V lost 5 bases and J lost 5; bases outside the gene matches: 8. Germline assignment: CDR1 LNHDA and CDR2 SQIVND (reference sequence).

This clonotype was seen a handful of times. The CDR3 protein is CASKFVDTQYF. DNA of the CDR3: TGTGCCAGCAAGTTTGTGGATACGCAGTATTTT. The chain is built from TRBV6-6 and TRBJ2-3; D gene unclear. CDR3 length equals 11 residues. Germline V gene data show CDR1 as MNHNY and CDR2 as SVGAGI (reference sequence). V dropped 7 bases and J dropped 6 bases, with 8 bases sitting between them.

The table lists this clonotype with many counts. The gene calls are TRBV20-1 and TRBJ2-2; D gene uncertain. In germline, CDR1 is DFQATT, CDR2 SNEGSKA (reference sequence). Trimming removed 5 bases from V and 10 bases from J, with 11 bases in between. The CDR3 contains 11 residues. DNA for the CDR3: TGCAGTGCTCCACTTCTGGCGGAGCTGTTTTTT. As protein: CSAPLLAELFF.

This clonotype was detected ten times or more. The CDR3 region has the DNA TGTGCCAGCAGTAGGTCGAACTACGAGCAGTACTTC. It yields the protein CASSRSNYEQYF. V gene TRBV6-5 combines with J gene TRBJ2-7, with D hard to call. The V end lost 5 bases, the J end lost 3 bases, and 8 bases lay between the germline ends. This CDR3 spans 12 amino acids. Germline V CDR1 and CDR2: MNHEY, SVGAGI.

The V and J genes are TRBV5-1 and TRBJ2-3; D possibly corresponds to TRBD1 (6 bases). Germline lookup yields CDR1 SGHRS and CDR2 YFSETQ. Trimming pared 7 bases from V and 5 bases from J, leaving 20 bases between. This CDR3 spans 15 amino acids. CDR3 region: CASASGTYERDTQYF. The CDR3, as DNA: TGCGCCAGCGCATCCGGGACATATGAGAGAGATACGCAGTATTTT. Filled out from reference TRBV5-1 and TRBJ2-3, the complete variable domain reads KAGVTQTPRYLIKTRGQQVTLSCSPISGHRSVSWYQQTPGQGLQFLFEYFSETQRNKGNFPGRFSGRQFSNSRSEMNVSTLELGDSALYLCASASGTYERDTQYFGPGTRLTVL.

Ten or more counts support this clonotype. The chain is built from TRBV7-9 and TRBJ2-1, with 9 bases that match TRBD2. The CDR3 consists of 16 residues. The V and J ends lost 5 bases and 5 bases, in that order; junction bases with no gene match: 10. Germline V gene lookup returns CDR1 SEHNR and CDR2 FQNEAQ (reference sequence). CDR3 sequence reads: CASSPRFGTSHNEQFF. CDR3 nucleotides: TGTGCCAGCAGCCCTAGATTTGGGACTAGCCACAATGAGCAGTTCTTC.

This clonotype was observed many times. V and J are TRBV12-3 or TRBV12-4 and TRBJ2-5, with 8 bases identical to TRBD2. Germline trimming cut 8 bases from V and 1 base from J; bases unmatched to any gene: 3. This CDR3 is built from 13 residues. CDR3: CASRSGIQETQYF. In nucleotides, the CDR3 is TGTGCCAGCCGTAGCGGGATCCAAGAGACCCAGTACTTC.